The present entry profiles one T cell receptor beta chain with its context. Its cognate antigen is unknown. These data come from a study of cytomegalovirus exposure and HLA in healthy donors. Study-level results: Association of a missense DCLRE1C variant with TCR beta V- and J-gene trimming was reported in a later analysis. Reportedly, HLA-A and HLA-B alleles of most subjects were accurately predicted from TCR beta.

This CDR3 is 14 amino acids long. CDR1 LNHDA and CDR2 SQIVND come from the germline V gene (reference sequence). Trimming cost V 7 bases and J 2 bases, with 13 bases left between them. The PCR was carried out with 60 Vbeta primers and 13 Jbeta primers. Here immunoSEQ multiplex PCR was the method, and the copy in TCRdb shows in-frame clones only, minus some. The sample yields about 35,000 clones, 80% to 90% seen once. V is TRBV19 and J is TRBJ2-3; TRBD2 is a possible D gene (6 bases). The origin of this receptor is a woman between 18 and 29 years old in good health and CMV-seronegative. Sequenced input: PBMCs. CDR3 DNA sequence: TGTGCCAGTAACCTTTGGGGGGACACAGATACGCAGTATTTT. This codes for CASNLWGDTDTQYF.